A selection of T cell receptor beta chains follows, all from one sample in a study of blood T cell repertoires in COVID-19. The assay was immunoSEQ multiplex PCR, and TCRdb's table has in-frame clones only and misses some. The sample includes about 380,000 clones, 75% to 90% seen only once; the top ten take roughly 3.7%. Sequencing input: peripheral blood. The receptors come from a woman younger than 35 with acute or convalescent COVID-19. CDR3s include the opening cysteine and the closing phenylalanine or tryptophan. Each record gives: J gene, V gene, CDR3 protein.

>TRBJ1-1|TRBV29-1
CSVEDRTGAEAFF
>TRBJ2-3|TRBV4-1
CASSQGPLAGAPDTQYF
>TRBJ2-3|TRBV5-1
CASSPLPTTALTDTQYF
>TRBJ2-5|TRBV15
CATSRDNWGEETQYF
>TRBJ1-2|TRBV5-1
CASSHGLQYGYTF
>TRBJ1-5|TRBV28
CASSPNREGSNQPQHF
>TRBJ1-1|TRBV6-1
CASSEGQENTEAFF
>TRBJ2-7|TRBV6-6
CASGQGYYEQYF
>TRBJ2-7|TRBV5-6
CASSLRTSGWSYEQYF
>TRBJ2-7|TRBV5-1
CASSLGQGIEQYF
>TRBJ2-6|TRBV6-2/TRBV6-3
CASSYSRGGAGANVLTF
>TRBJ2-1|TRBV7-9
CASSPGTGFYNEQFF
>TRBJ1-6|TRBV28
CASTPSRGHSPLHF
>TRBJ2-5|TRBV10-1
CASSESKEGETQYF
>TRBJ2-3|TRBV27
CASSIRTGPTDTQYF
>TRBJ2-3|TRBV4-1
CASSQEGGALLDTQYF
>TRBJ2-3|TRBV30
CAWILSEDTQYF
>TRBJ2-2|TRBV5-6
CASSLGLAGVNTGELFF
>TRBJ1-5|TRBV4-1
CASSQGKIGTGGARQPQHF
>TRBJ2-1|TRBV5-6
CASSLGGGTFLYEQFF
>TRBJ1-5|TRBV24-1
CATSDGVWSQPQHF
>TRBJ2-3|TRBV19
CASSLRLADTQYF
>TRBJ1-5|TRBV12-5
CASGLDTDQPQHF
>TRBJ2-2|TRBV5-1
CASSFVAGEGTGELFF